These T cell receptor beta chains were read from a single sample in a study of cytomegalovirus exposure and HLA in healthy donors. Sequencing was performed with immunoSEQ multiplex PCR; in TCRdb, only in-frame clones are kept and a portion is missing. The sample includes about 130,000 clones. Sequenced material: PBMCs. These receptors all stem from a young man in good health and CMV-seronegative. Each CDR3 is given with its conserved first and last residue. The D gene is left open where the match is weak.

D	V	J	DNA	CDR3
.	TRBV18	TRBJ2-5	TGTGCCAGCTCACCACCGACTCGCCGGGAGACCCAGTACTTC	CASSPPTRRETQYF
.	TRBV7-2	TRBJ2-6	TGTGCCGGCAAAACTAGCTCTGGGGCCAACGTCCTGACTTTC	CAGKTSSGANVLTF
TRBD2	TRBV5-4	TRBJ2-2	TGTGCCAGCAGCTTAAGCGGGGCAATAGCCGGGGAGCTGTTTTTT	CASSLSGAIAGELFF
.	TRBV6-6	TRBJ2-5	TGTGCCAGCAGCCCTATAGGGGGGGAAGAGACCCAGTACTTC	CASSPIGGEETQYF
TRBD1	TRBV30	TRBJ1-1	TGTGCCTTTTGGACAGGTTCGAAGGAGAACACTGAAGCTTTCTTT	CAFWTGSKENTEAFF
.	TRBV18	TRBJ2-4	TGTGCCAGCTCACTGGGACAAGAGGACATTCAGTACTTC	CASSLGQEDIQYF
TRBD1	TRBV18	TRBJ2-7	TGTGCCAGCTCACCACCAGCAGGACAGGGAAGCTACGAGCAGTACTTC	CASSPPAGQGSYEQYF
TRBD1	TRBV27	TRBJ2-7	TGTGCCAGCAGTTATAGACAGGGTGGCAACGAGCAGTACTTC	CASSYRQGGNEQYF
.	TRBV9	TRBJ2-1	TGTGCCAGCAGCCCTCAAACACAGGGACCGGAGCAGTTCTTC	CASSPQTQGPEQFF
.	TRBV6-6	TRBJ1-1	TGTGCCAGCAGTTACCCTTCAGGGCCTGGTGAAGCTTTCTTT	CASSYPSGPGEAFF
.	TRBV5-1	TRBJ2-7	TGCGCCAGCAGCTCCTCAGGGGCCTGGGCCTACGAGCAGTACTTC	CASSSSGAWAYEQYF
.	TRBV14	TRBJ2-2	TGTGCCAGCAGCCAAGATCGTCGGGAAGCTGGGGAGCTGTTTTTT	CASSQDRREAGELFF
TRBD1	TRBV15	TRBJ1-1	TGTGCCACCAGCAGAGATAGGGGACAGGGGACTGAAGCTTTCTTT	CATSRDRGQGTEAFF
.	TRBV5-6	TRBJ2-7	TGTGCCAGCAGCCGGGCCAGGGGCTACGAGCAGTACTTC	CASSRARGYEQYF
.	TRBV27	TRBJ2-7	TGTGCCGCCAGGGGGGCCTCTTACGAGCAGTACTTC	CAARGASYEQYF
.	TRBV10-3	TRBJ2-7	TGTGCCATCAGGGGGCCCTCGGCCTACGAGCAGTACTTC	CAIRGPSAYEQYF
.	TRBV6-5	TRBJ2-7	TGTGCCAGCAGTTATGTTGGGGCCTCCCCCGAGCAGTACTTC	CASSYVGASPEQYF
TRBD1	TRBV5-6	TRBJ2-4	TGTGCCAGCAGCCGAACCACAGGGGACGACCCAGCCAAAAACATTCAGTACTTC	CASSRTTGDDPAKNIQYF
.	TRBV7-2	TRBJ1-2	TGTGCCAGCAGCCAAAGAGGACAACCGAGAAGTTACACCTTC	CASSQRGQPRSYTF
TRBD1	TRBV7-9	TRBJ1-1	TGTGCCAGCAGCATAATGTCTGTGGGGACAGGGGGTGCCAAAGAAGCTTTCTTT	CASSIMSVGTGGAKEAFF
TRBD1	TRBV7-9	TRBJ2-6	TGTGCCAGCAGCATTACAGGGGGCTCTGGGGCCAACGTCCTGACTTTC	CASSITGGSGANVLTF
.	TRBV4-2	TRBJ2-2	TGTGCCAGCAGCCAAGGGCTCAGAGGGGGGGACACCGGGGAGCTGTTTTTT	CASSQGLRGGDTGELFF
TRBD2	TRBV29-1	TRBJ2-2	TGCAGCGTGAGGTCTAGCGGGAGTTTCGGGGAGCTGTTTTTT	CSVRSSGSFGELFF
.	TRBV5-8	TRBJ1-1	TGTGCCAGCAGCCGGGACTGGAACACTGAAGCTTTCTTT	CASSRDWNTEAFF
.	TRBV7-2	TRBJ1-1	TGTGCCAGCAGCCCCGACAGATATTTGACTGAAGCTTTCTTT	CASSPDRYLTEAFF
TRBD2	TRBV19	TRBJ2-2	TGTGCCAATAGCCCCGGGACTACACTCGGGGAGCTGTTTTTT	CANSPGTTLGELFF
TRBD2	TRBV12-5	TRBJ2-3	TGTGCTAGTGGGCGGGAGATAGATACGCAGTATTTT	CASGREIDTQYF
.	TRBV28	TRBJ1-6	TGTGCCAGCAGTTTATCGTCAACGAGGAATTCACCCCTCCACTTT	CASSLSSTRNSPLHF
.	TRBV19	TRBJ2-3	TGTGCCAGCCGGGGGGCTACCCGACTCACAGATACGCAGTATTTT	CASRGATRLTDTQYF
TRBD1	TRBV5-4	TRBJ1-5	TGTGCCAGCAGCTTTCAGGGGGAGGCTCAGCCCCAGCATTTT	CASSFQGEAQPQHF
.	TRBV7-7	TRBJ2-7	TGTGCTAGCAGCTTAGGCCTAGCCAACGAGCAGTACTTC	CASSLGLANEQYF
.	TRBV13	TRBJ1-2	TGTGCCAGCAGCATCGACAGTTCTAACTATGGCTACACCTTC	CASSIDSSNYGYTF
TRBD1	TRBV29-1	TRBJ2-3	TGCAGCGTTGTAGCAGGGGGAGAGTATACGCAGTATTTT	CSVVAGGEYTQYF
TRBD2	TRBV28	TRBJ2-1	TGTGCCAGCAGCACCACGAGCGGGAGAAGGTACAATGAGCAGTTCTTC	CASSTTSGRRYNEQFF
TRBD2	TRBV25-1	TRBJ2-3	TGTGCCAGCAGAACTAGCGGGCCGGATACGCAGTATTTT	CASRTSGPDTQYF